The 7 T cell receptor beta chains below come from one sample, sequenced in a study of control samples from healthy donors and cancer patients. TCRdb's table, derived via immunoSEQ multiplex PCR, lists solely in-frame clones and lacks some. The data show around 130,000 clones, with around 90% seen just once and more than 2% held by the top ten. Source material: blood. The receptors here all came from a man aged 18 to 30 in good health.

The rearrangement uses TRBV14 and TRBJ1-1; TRBD1 agrees at 7 bases. Germline values: CDR1 SGHDN, CDR2 FVKESK. V trimming: 6 bases; J trimming: 3 bases; junction bases outside the gene matches: 4. The CDR3 has 13 residues. The CDR3 protein is CASRPQGYTEAFF. The CDR3 coding sequence is TGTGCCAGCAGGCCACAGGGGTACACTGAAGCTTTCTTT. The full variable domain, its missing parts supplied by reference TRBV14 and TRBJ1-1, is EAGVTQFPSHSVIEKGQTVTLRCDPISGHDNLYWYRRVMGKEIKFLLHFVKESKQDESGMPNNRFLAERTGGTYSTLKVQPAELEDSGVYFCASRPQGYTEAFFGQGTRLTVV.

This clone came up once. The chain carries TRBV27 and TRBJ2-3; 10 nucleotides match TRBD2. Unmatched junction bases numbered 12, after V lost 7 bases and J lost 2 bases. Per germline, CDR1 MNHEY and CDR2 SMNVEV (reference sequence). CDR3 length equals 17 residues. The CDR3 sequence: CASKTVQAGGATDTQYF. As DNA, the CDR3 is TGTGCCAGCAAGACCGTCCAAGCGGGGGGGGCCACAGATACGCAGTATTTT.

The rearrangement uses TRBV6-5 and TRBJ2-3; D might be TRBD1 (5 bases). The CDR3 length is 13 residues. Germline CDR1 and CDR2: MNHEY and SVGAGI. V was trimmed by 6 bases and J by 6 bases, leaving 13 bases between them. This CDR3 is CASRPRVVDTQYF. The DNA of the CDR3 is TGTGCCAGCAGGCCCAGGGTGGTGGATACGCAGTATTTT.

The rearrangement uses TRBV6-2 or TRBV6-3 and TRBJ2-7, with 8 bases aligning to TRBD1. CDR1 and CDR2 from the germline V gene are MNHEY and SVGEGT. The CDR3 spans 13 residues. The V gene end was trimmed by 5 bases and the J gene end by 3 bases; junction bases not matched to a gene: 3. The CDR3 is CASSRGQDYEQYV. The DNA for the CDR3 is TGTGCCAGCAGTAGGGGACAGGACTACGAGCAGTACGTC.

This sequence joins TRBV6-4 and TRBJ2-4; 7 bases line up with TRBD2. From germline, CDR1 is MRHNA and CDR2 SNTAGT. The CDR3 totals 18 residues. The V gene end was trimmed by 6 bases and the J gene end by 0 bases; junction bases not matched to a gene: 14. This CDR3 reads CASRLAGSGPLAKNIQYF. In DNA form, the CDR3 reads TGTGCCAGCAGGTTAGCGGGTTCAGGACCTCTAGCCAAAAACATTCAGTACTTC.

The chain recombines TRBV2 with TRBJ1-2; D is uncertain. Trimming cost V 2 bases and J 1 base, with 8 bases left between them. The CDR3 sequence is 14 residues long. The germline gives CDR1 SNHLY, CDR2 FYNNEI. The CDR3 region has the DNA TGTGCCAGCAGTGAATCTGTGGGTAACTATGGCTACACCTTC. This encodes CASSESVGNYGYTF.

J is TRBJ1-5 and V is TRBV28; maybe TRBD1 (6 bases). This CDR3 spans 15 amino acids. Trimming shortened V by 2 bases and J by 4 bases, and 12 bases separated the two germline ends. Per germline, CDR1 MDHEN and CDR2 SYDVKM. CDR3 DNA sequence: TGTGCCAGCAGTTTACTCAGGGGACCGAATCAGCCCCAGCATTTT. It codes for CASSLLRGPNQPQHF.